This T cell receptor (beta chain) was sequenced for a study of vaccination and CD4 T cells after COVID-19. Treatment denoted: roughly ten-day PBMC culture with coronavirus spike peptide pools or control peptides (ViraFEST assay). Via ViraFEST, peptide pools expanded antigen-specific T cells before TCR sequencing. Positive PCR dates ranged from March to December 2020; these dates predated US Alpha, Beta and Delta variants. As regards this clonotype: Its antigen remains unknown.

Sequencing of cultured CD4+ T cell DNA used the Oncomine TCR Beta short-read assay. MiXCR was run by TCRdb on the PCR reads, yielding one entry per CDR3 protein. This repertoire shows 15,000 or so distinct CDR3 sequences, about 30% found once; its top ten account for roughly 15%. Deletions cut 2 bases from V and 9 bases from J, with 23 bases between. The CDR3 is 18 amino acids. The germline gives CDR1 MNHNS, CDR2 SASEGT. Sequenced material: cultured CD4+ T cells from blood. This chain uses TRBV6-1 with TRBJ1-6; tentative D call: TRBD1 (6 bases). The clonotype originates from a human donor with COVID-19. CDR3 DNA sequence: TGTGCCAGCAGTGAACGGGCTCGGGCGCAGGGGCCTGGTTCACCCCTCCACTTT. Translation gives CASSERARAQGPGSPLHF.